This T cell receptor beta chain was captured by sequencing in a study of Ad26.COV2.S vaccination and SARS-CoV-2 variants. Findings of the study overall: Those who received the vaccine showed greater spike-specific TCR breadth than those given placebo.

Regarding this clone: As yet, its antigen is unknown.

The repertoire was sequenced with immunoSEQ multiplex PCR; TCRdb's copy has only in-frame clones and lacks some. The sample lists approximately 350,000 clones; about 80% were seen once. Treatment in this sample: around 19 received Ad26.COV2.S at low or high dose, single or two shots; 5 received placebo; per-sample allocation not given. After the first vaccine or placebo injection, samples were drawn on day 63. Sequenced here: peripheral blood, sampled in a trial of Ad26.COV2.S vaccine versus placebo. The receptor was isolated from a person aged 18-60 years who received the Ad26.COV2.S COVID-19 vaccine or a placebo.

This chain's CDR3 is CASSLEGGKNTEAFF. The CDR3 DNA reads TGTGCCAGCAGCTTGGAGGGGGGGAAGAACACTGAAGCTTTCTTT. The genes are TRBV5-4 and TRBJ1-1; possible D gene TRBD1, 6 bases. The length of the CDR3 is 15 residues. V lost 0 bases, J lost 1 base, and 10 bases lay in between. Germline V gives CDR1 SGHNT, CDR2 YYREEE (reference sequence).